A selection of T cell receptor beta chains follows, all from one sample in a study of a mutant IDH1 vaccine in newly diagnosed glioma. No antigen has been assigned to these receptors. TCRdb's copy holds only in-frame clones and misses some; the assay was immunoSEQ multiplex PCR. Of approximately 50,000 clones in the sample, 80% to 85% were seen once. The material sequenced was PBMCs, taken from a glioma patient whose treatment included an IDH1 peptide vaccine. The receptor source for this set is a woman aged 45-65 years with glioma. Each CDR3 is given with its conserved first and last residue. A D gene is named only where the DNA matches it firmly. Rows may omit the clone size; those that give it use once, few, many or a size class.

v_call	d_call	clone_size	j_call	cdr3_aa	cdr3_nt
TRBV27	TRBD1	NA	TRBJ1-1	CASNVAGGAKSTEAFF	TGTGCCAGCAACGTGGCAGGGGGCGCCAAATCCACTGAAGCTTTCTTT
TRBV5-1	TRBD1	NA	TRBJ2-4	CASSLDRGRGDIQYF	TGCGCCAGCAGCCTGGACAGGGGGCGAGGAGACATTCAGTACTTC
TRBV5-6	NA	NA	TRBJ1-3	CASSSLTDSGNTIYF	TGTGCCAGCAGCTCCCTGACGGACTCTGGAAACACCATATATTTT
TRBV5-6	NA	once	TRBJ2-7	CASSRHSREREQYF	TGTGCCAGCAGCCGACATAGCAGGGAAAGGGAGCAGTACTTC
TRBV5-1	TRBD2	NA	TRBJ2-3	CASSLEGLAGGPSDTQYF	TGCGCCAGCAGCTTGGAGGGACTAGCGGGGGGGCCCTCAGATACGCAGTATTTT
TRBV9	NA	NA	TRBJ1-3	CASSVVGGSGNTIYF	TGTGCCAGCAGCGTAGTAGGTGGCTCTGGAAACACCATATATTTT
TRBV9	NA	once	TRBJ2-6	CASRTTTGPGANVLTF	TGTGCCAGCAGGACAACCACAGGGCCTGGGGCCAACGTCCTGACTTTC
TRBV7-9	NA	NA	TRBJ2-4	CASSLGKNIQYF	TGTGCCAGCAGCTTAGGGAAAAACATTCAGTACTTC
TRBV30	NA	NA	TRBJ1-2	CAWSPLRGRYGYTF	TGTGCCTGGAGCCCCCTAAGGGGAAGGTATGGCTACACCTTC
TRBV5-4	TRBD1	NA	TRBJ1-2	CASSLGQDGYTF	TGTGCCAGCAGCCTTGGACAGGATGGCTACACCTTC
TRBV19	NA	NA	TRBJ1-2	CASSMTVNYGYTF	TGTGCCAGTAGTATGACGGTGAACTATGGCTACACCTTC
TRBV5-4	NA	NA	TRBJ1-2	CASSWGLTEVNYGYTF	TGTGCCAGCAGCTGGGGGCTGACGGAAGTTAACTATGGCTACACCTTC
TRBV7-2	TRBD2	once	TRBJ2-1	CASSLEAGGSYNEQFF	TGTGCCAGCAGCTTAGAGGCGGGGGGATCCTACAATGAGCAGTTCTTC
TRBV6-1	NA	NA	TRBJ1-1	CASSETRGNTEAFF	TGTGCCAGCAGTGAAACCCGGGGAAACACTGAAGCTTTCTTT
TRBV30	TRBD1	NA	TRBJ2-1	CAWGRGMTQGRSNEQFF	TGTGCCTGGGGTAGGGGTATGACACAGGGGAGAAGCAATGAGCAGTTCTTC
TRBV4-2	TRBD2	NA	TRBJ2-3	CASSQATVLLAGGTDTQYF	TGTGCCAGCAGCCAAGCGACTGTTTTACTAGCGGGGGGCACAGATACGCAGTATTTT
TRBV6-5	NA	once	TRBJ2-7	CASSRGGTRSYEQYF	TGTGCCAGCTCCCGCGGCGGGACACGCTCCTACGAGCAGTACTTC
TRBV7-2	NA	NA	TRBJ1-1	CASSSGIMAFF	TGTGCCAGCAGCTCTGGGATTATGGCTTTCTTT
TRBV6-5	TRBD1	NA	TRBJ1-1	CASSPTGGRTEAFF	TGTGCCAGCAGTCCGACAGGGGGTAGGACTGAAGCTTTCTTT
TRBV30	NA	NA	TRBJ1-4	CAWSMQNEKLFF	TGTGCCTGGAGTATGCAGAATGAAAAACTGTTTTTT
TRBV7-2	TRBD2	NA	TRBJ2-3	CASSLGLAGGQDTQYF	TGTGCCAGCAGCTTAGGACTAGCGGGGGGGCAAGATACGCAGTATTTT
TRBV5-1	NA	NA	TRBJ2-5	CASSLEGGTETQYF	TGCGCCAGCAGCCTCGAGGGCGGGACAGAGACCCAGTACTTC
TRBV5-1	NA	NA	TRBJ1-5	CASSLGGGARQPQHF	TGCGCCAGCAGCTTGGGAGGGGGGGCTCGTCAGCCCCAGCATTTT
TRBV19	TRBD2	NA	TRBJ2-7	CASSPELAGVTTYEQYF	TGTGCCAGTAGTCCCGAACTAGCGGGGGTTACTACCTACGAGCAGTACTTC
TRBV7-9	NA	NA	TRBJ1-3	CAWDPLAGNTIYF	TGTGCCTGGGACCCGCTGGCTGGAAACACCATATATTTT
TRBV5-1	TRBD1	NA	TRBJ1-1	CASSLLNRGSTEAFF	TGCGCCAGCAGCCTTTTAAACAGGGGAAGTACTGAAGCTTTCTTT
TRBV5-1	NA	NA	TRBJ1-2	CASMGTDSPNYGYTF	TGCGCCAGCATGGGAACAGATTCTCCTAACTATGGCTACACCTTC
TRBV15	TRBD2	once	TRBJ2-2	CATSRVAGGTGELFF	TGTGCCACCAGCAGAGTAGCGGGGGGGACCGGGGAGCTGTTTTTT
TRBV11-2	NA	NA	TRBJ1-5	CASSLGPMGQPQHF	TGTGCCAGCAGCTTAGGCCCTATGGGTCAGCCCCAGCATTTT
TRBV4-2	TRBD1	NA	TRBJ1-1	CASSPGQGGTEAFF	TGTGCCAGCAGCCCGGGACAGGGCGGGACTGAAGCTTTCTTT
TRBV7-9	NA	NA	TRBJ2-2	CASSPTGELFF	TGTGCCAGCAGCCCTACCGGGGAGCTGTTTTTT
TRBV9	NA	NA	TRBJ1-2	CASSARGAKYSNYGYTF	TGTGCCAGCAGCGCCCGAGGGGCCAAGTATTCTAACTATGGCTACACCTTC
TRBV6-6	NA	NA	TRBJ1-5	CAANRVTQPQHF	TGTGCCGCGAACAGGGTTACCCAGCCCCAGCATTTT
TRBV7-2	NA	NA	TRBJ2-5	CASSLKGGETQYF	TGTGCCAGCAGCTTAAAAGGAGGGGAGACCCAGTACTTC
TRBV10-3	NA	NA	TRBJ1-3	CAISERTGNTIYF	TGTGCCATCAGTGAGCGTACTGGAAACACCATATATTTT
TRBV29-1	NA	NA	TRBJ1-5	CSVLLGETWSNQPQHF	TGCAGCGTCTTGTTGGGGGAGACGTGGAGCAATCAGCCCCAGCATTTT
TRBV15	TRBD1	NA	TRBJ1-4	CATSRGQGATNEKLFF	TGTGCCACCAGCAGAGGACAGGGTGCAACTAATGAAAAACTGTTTTTT
TRBV6-5	TRBD1	NA	TRBJ2-7	CASSNNRDSSYEQYF	TGTGCCAGCAGTAACAACCGGGACAGCTCCTACGAGCAGTACTTC
TRBV5-1	NA	NA	TRBJ1-1	CASSLGPANTEAFF	TGCGCCAGCAGCTTGGGTCCCGCGAACACTGAAGCTTTCTTT
TRBV19	TRBD1	once	TRBJ1-6	CASRQGAVHSPLHF	TGTGCCTCCCGACAGGGGGCCGTGCATTCACCCCTCCACTTT
TRBV7-2	NA	NA	TRBJ2-5	CASSQGTRETQYF	TGTGCCAGCAGTCAGGGTACGCGAGAGACCCAGTACTTC
TRBV25-1	TRBD1	few	TRBJ1-1	CASSATGGGTEAFF	TGTGCCAGCAGCGCGACAGGGGGAGGCACTGAAGCTTTCTTT
TRBV30	NA	NA	TRBJ2-1	CAWDGQNNEQFF	TGTGCCTGGGACGGACAGAACAATGAGCAGTTCTTC
TRBV19	TRBD2	NA	TRBJ2-7	CASSPSGPYEQYF	TGTGCCAGTAGTCCTAGCGGCCCCTACGAGCAGTACTTC
TRBV27	NA	NA	TRBJ2-3	CASKERAGNTQYF	TGTGCCAGCAAGGAGCGGGCTGGGAATACGCAGTATTTT